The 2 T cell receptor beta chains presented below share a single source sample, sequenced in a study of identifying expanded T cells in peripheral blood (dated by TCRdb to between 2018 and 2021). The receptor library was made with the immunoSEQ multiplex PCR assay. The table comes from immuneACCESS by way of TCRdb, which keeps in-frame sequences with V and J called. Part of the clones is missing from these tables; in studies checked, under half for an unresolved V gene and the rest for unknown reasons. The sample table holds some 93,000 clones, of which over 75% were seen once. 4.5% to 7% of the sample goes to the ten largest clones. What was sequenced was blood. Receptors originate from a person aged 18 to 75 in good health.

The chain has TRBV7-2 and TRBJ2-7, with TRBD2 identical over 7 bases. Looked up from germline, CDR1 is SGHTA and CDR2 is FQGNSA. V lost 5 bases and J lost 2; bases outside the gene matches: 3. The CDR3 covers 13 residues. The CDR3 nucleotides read TGTGCCAGCAGCGCCGCGGGGGCCTACGAGCAGTACTTC. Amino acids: CASSAAGAYEQYF.

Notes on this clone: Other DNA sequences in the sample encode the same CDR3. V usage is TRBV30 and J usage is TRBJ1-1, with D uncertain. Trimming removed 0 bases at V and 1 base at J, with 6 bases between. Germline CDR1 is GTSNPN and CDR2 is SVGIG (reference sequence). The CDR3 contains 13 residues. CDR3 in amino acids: CAWSVGGNTEAFF. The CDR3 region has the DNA TGTGCCTGGAGTGTCGGCGGGAACACTGAAGCTTTCTTT.